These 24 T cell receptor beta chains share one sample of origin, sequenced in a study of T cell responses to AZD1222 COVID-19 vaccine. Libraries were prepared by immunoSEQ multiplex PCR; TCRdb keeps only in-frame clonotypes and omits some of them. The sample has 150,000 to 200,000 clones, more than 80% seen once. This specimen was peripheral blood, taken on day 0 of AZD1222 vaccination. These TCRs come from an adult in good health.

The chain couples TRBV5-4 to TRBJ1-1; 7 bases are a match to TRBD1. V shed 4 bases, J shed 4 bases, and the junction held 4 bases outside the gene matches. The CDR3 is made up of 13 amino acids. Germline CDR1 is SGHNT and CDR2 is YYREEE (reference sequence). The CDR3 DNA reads TGTGCCAGCAGCAGACAGGGATCCACTGAAGCTTTCTTT. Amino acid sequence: CASSRQGSTEAFF. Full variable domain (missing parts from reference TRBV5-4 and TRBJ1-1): ETGVTQSPTHLIKTRGQQVTLRCSSQSGHNTVSWYQQALGQGPQFIFQYYREEENGRGNFPPRFSGLQFPNYSSELNVNALELDDSALYLCASSRQGSTEAFFGQGTRLTVV.

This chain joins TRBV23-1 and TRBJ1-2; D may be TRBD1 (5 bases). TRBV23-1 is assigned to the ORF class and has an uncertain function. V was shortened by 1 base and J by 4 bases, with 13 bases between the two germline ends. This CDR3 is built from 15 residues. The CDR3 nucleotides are TGCGCCAGCAGTCAATTCGTGGACAAGAGCTATGGCTACACCTTC. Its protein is CASSQFVDKSYGYTF.

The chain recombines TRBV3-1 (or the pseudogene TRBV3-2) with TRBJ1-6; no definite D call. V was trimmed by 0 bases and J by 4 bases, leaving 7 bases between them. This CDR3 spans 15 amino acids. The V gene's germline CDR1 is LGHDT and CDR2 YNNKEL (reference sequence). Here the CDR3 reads CASSQDRDYNSPLHF. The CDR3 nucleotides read TGTGCCAGCAGCCAAGACAGAGATTATAATTCACCCCTCCACTTT.

The CDR3 here is CASSPGLAGLNEQFF. The CDR3 DNA reads as TGTGCCAGCTCACCAGGACTAGCGGGGCTCAATGAGCAGTTCTTC. The rearrangement links TRBV18 to TRBJ2-1, with 12 positions matching TRBD2. The CDR3 covers 15 residues. The V segment lost 2 bases and the J segment 6 bases; nucleotides outside the gene matches: 2. CDR1 is KGHSH and CDR2 is LQKENI in the germline V gene. Combining the CDR3 with reference TRBV18 and TRBJ2-1 gives the whole variable domain NAGVMQNPRHLVRRRGQEARLRCSPMKGHSHVYWYRQLPEEGLKFMVYLQKENIIDESGMPKERFSAEFPKEGPSILRIQQVVRGDSAAYFCASSPGLAGLNEQFFGPGTRLTVL.

CDR3 nucleotide sequence: TGTGCCAGCAGCCAAGGGGCCGCAGGGTTTGGGGCCCACAATGAGCAGTTCTTC. Protein product: CASSQGAAGFGAHNEQFF. The V and J genes are TRBV4-2 and TRBJ2-1; maybe TRBD1 (5 bases). V was trimmed by 1 base and J by 5 bases, leaving 21 bases between them. CDR3 length: 18 amino acids. Germline assignment: CDR1 LGHNA and CDR2 YNFKEQ.

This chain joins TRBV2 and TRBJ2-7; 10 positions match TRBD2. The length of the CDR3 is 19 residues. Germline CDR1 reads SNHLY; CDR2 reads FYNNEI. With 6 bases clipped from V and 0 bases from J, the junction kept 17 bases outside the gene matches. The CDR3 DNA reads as TGTGCCAGCAGCCCCCGGGGGGGCATAGCGGGAGGCCACTCCTACGAGCAGTACTTC. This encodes CASSPRGGIAGGHSYEQYF.

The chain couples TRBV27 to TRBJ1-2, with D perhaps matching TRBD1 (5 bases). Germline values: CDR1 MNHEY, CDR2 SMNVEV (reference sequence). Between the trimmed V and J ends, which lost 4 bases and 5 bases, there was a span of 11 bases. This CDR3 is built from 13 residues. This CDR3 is CASSSRDFYGYTF. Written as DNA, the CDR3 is TGTGCCAGCAGTTCCCGGGACTTTTATGGCTACACCTTC.

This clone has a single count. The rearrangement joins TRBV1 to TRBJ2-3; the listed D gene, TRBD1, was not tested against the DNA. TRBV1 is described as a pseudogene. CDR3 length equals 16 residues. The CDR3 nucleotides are TGCACCAGCAGCCAACCCACAGGGGGCGATTGGGATACGCAGTATTTT. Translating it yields CTSSQPTGGDWDTQYF.

CDR3: CASSAGTSGRKPRHYNEQFF. As DNA, the CDR3 is TGTGCCAGTAGCGCCGGGACTAGCGGGAGGAAGCCCCGGCACTACAATGAGCAGTTCTTC. The chain is built from TRBV19 and TRBJ2-1; TRBD2 matches 15 bases. This CDR3 has 20 residues. Per germline, CDR1 LNHDA and CDR2 SQIVND (reference sequence). Trimming removed 6 bases from V and 3 bases from J; junction bases left unmatched: 15.

CDR3 residues: CASSPPGLADFNTGELFF. CDR3 nucleotides: TGTGCCAGCAGTCCTCCGGGACTAGCGGATTTCAACACCGGGGAGCTGTTTTTT. The chain couples TRBV6-6 to TRBJ2-2; TRBD2 aligns across 11 bases. Germline CDR1 MNHNY, CDR2 SVGAGI (reference sequence). The CDR3 spans 18 residues. V lost 5 bases, J lost 2 bases, and 10 bases stayed unmatched.

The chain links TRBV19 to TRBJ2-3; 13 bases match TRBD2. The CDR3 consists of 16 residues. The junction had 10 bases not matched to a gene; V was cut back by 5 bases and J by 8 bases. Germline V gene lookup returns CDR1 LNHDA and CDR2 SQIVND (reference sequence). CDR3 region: CASSRTSGRVGSTQYF. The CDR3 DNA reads TGTGCCAGTAGTCGGACTAGCGGGAGAGTCGGGAGTACGCAGTATTTT.

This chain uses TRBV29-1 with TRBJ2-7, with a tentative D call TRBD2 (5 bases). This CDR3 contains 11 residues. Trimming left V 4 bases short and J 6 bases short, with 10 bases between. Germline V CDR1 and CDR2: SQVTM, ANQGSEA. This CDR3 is CSVGTEGEQYF. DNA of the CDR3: TGCAGCGTTGGGACTGAGGGCGAGCAGTACTTC.

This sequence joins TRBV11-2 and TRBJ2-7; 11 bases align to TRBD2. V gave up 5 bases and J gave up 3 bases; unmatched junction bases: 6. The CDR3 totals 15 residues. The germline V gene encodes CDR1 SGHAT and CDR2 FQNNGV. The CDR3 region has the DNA TGTGCCAGCAGCCCCACTAGCGGGAGTCTCTACGAGCAGTACTTC. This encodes CASSPTSGSLYEQYF.

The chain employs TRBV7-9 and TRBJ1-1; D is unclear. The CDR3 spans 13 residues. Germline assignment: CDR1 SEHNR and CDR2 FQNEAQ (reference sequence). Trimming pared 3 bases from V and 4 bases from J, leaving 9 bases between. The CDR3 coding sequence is TGTGCCAGCAGCTTTTTAGGTGGCACTGAAGCTTTCTTT. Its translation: CASSFLGGTEAFF.

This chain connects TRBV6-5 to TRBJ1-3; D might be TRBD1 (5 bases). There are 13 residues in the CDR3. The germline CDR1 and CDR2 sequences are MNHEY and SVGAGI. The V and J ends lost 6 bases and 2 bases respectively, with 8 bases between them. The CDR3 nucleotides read TGTGCCAGCAGCCAGGGTCCTGGAAACACCATATATTTT. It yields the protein CASSQGPGNTIYF.

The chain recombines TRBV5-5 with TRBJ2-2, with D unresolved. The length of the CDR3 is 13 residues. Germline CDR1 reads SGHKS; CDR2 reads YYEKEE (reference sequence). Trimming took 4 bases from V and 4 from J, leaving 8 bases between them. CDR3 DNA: TGTGCCAGCAGCCCCCTGAGCACCGGGGAGCTGTTTTTT. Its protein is CASSPLSTGELFF.

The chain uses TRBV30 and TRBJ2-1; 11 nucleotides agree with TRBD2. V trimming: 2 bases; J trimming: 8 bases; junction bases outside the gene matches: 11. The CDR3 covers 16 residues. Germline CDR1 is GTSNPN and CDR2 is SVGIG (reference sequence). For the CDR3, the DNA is TGTGCCTGGAGTAAGGGACTAGCGGAAAAGTGGGATGAGCAGTTCTTC. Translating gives CAWSKGLAEKWDEQFF. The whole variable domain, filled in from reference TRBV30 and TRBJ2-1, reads SQTIHQWPATLVQPVGSPLSLECTVEGTSNPNLYWYRQAAGRGLQLLFYSVGIGQISSEVPQNLSASRPQDRQFILSSKKLLLSDSGFYLCAWSKGLAEKWDEQFFGPGTRLTVL.

The CDR3 bases are TGTGCCAGCGGACAGGGACGAGGAAACACCATATATTTT. Protein sequence: CASGQGRGNTIYF. V gene TRBV3-1 (or the pseudogene TRBV3-2) combines with J gene TRBJ1-3, with 8 bases matching TRBD1. This CDR3 has 13 amino acids. Trimming at V came to 8 bases and at J to 4 bases, leaving 4 bases not matched to a gene. Per the germline V gene, CDR1 is LGHDT and CDR2 is YNNKEL (reference sequence).

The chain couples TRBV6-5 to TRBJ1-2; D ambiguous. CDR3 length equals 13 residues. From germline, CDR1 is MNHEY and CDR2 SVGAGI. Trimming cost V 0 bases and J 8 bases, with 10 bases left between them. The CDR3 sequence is CASSYSAMIGYTF. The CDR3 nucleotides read TGTGCCAGCAGTTACTCTGCGATGATCGGCTACACCTTC.

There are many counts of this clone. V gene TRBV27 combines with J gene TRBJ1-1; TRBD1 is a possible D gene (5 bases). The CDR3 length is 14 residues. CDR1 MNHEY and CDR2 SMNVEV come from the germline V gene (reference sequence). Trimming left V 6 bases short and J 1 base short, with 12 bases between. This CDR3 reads CASSPGSRNTEAFF. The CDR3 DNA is TGTGCCAGCAGCCCAGGGTCTAGGAACACTGAAGCTTTCTTT.

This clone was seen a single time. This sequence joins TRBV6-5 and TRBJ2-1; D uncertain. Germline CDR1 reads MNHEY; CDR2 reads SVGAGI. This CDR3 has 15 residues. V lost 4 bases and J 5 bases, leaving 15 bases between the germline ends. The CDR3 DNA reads TGTGCCAGCAGTTTTGGTGTTACAGCACACAATGAGCAGTTCTTC. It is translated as CASSFGVTAHNEQFF.

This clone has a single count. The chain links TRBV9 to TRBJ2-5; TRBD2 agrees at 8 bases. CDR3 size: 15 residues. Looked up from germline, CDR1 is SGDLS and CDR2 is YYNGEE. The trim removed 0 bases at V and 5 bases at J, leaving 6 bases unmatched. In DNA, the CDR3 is TGTGCCAGCAGCGTAGAAGGGACTAGTGTGGAGACCCAGTACTTC. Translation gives CASSVEGTSVETQYF.

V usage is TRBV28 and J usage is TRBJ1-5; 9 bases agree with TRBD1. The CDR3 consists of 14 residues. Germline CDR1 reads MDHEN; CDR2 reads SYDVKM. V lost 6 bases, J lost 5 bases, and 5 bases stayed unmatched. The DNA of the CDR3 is TGTGCCAGCAGGACGGGACAGGGCTATCAGCCCCAGCATTTT. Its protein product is CASRTGQGYQPQHF. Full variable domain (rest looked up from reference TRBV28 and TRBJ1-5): DVKVTQSSRYLVKRTGEKVFLECVQDMDHENMFWYRQDPGLGLRLIYFSYDVKMKEKGDIPEGYSVSREKKERFSLILESASTNQTSMYLCASRTGQGYQPQHFGDGTRLSIL.

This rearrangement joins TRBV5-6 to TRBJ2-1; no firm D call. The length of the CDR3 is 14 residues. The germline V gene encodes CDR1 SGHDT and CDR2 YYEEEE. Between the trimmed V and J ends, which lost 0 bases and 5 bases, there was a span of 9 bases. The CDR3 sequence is CASSLEPGDNEQFF. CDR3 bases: TGTGCCAGCAGCTTGGAACCCGGCGACAATGAGCAGTTCTTC.